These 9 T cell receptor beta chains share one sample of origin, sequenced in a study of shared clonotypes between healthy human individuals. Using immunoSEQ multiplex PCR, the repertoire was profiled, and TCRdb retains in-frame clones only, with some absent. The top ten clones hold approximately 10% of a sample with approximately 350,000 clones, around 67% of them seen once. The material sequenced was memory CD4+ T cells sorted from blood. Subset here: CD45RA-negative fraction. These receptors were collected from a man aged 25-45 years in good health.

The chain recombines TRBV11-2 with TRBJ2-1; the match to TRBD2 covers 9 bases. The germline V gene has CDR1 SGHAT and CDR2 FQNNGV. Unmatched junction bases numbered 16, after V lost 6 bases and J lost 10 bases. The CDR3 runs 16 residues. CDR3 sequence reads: CASSPAGGRAGGEQFF. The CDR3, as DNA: TGTGCCAGCAGTCCCGCAGGCGGGAGGGCCGGGGGGGAGCAGTTCTTC.

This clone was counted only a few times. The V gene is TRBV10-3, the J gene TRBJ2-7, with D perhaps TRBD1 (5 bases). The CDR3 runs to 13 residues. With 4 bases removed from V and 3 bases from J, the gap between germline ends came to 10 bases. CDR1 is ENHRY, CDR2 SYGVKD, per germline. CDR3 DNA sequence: TGTGCCATCAGTGGACAGAACCTCTACGAGCAGTACTTC. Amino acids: CAISGQNLYEQYF.

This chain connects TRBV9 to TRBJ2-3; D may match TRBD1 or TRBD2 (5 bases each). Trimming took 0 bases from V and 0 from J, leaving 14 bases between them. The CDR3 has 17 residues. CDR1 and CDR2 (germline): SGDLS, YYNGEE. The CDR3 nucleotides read TGTGCCAGCAGCGTAGACGGGGCCGGCGCTAGCACAGATACGCAGTATTTT. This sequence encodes CASSVDGAGASTDTQYF.

The CDR3 loop reads CASSGPGLAGRTDTQYF. DNA for the CDR3: TGCGCCAGCAGTGGCCCGGGACTAGCGGGGCGCACAGATACGCAGTATTTT. This chain uses TRBV10-1 with TRBJ2-3; 13 nucleotides agree with TRBD2. Germline lookup yields CDR1 WNHNN and CDR2 SYGVQD (reference sequence). J lost 1 base, V lost 4 bases, and 5 bases had no gene match. This CDR3 has 17 residues.

This CDR3 is CASGRETQYF. The CDR3 DNA reads TGTGCCAGTGGAAGGGAGACCCAGTACTTC. The chain couples TRBV19 to TRBJ2-5; D gene unclear. The V and J ends lost 8 bases and 5 bases respectively, with 6 bases between them. The CDR3 consists of 10 residues. Germline V gene sequence: CDR1 LNHDA, CDR2 SQIVND (reference sequence).

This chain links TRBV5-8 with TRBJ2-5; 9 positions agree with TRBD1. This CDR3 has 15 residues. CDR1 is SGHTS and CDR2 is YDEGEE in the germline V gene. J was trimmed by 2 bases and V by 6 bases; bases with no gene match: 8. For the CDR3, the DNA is TGTGCCAGCAACTGGCCCGGGACAGGGCAAGAGACCCAGTACTTC. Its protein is CASNWPGTGQETQYF.

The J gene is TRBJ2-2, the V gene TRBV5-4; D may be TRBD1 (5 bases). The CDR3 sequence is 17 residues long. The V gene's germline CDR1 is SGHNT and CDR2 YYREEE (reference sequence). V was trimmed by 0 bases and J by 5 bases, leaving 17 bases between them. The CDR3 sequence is CASSLARLGVDTGELFF. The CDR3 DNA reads TGTGCCAGCAGCTTGGCCCGGCTAGGGGTCGATACCGGGGAGCTGTTTTTT.

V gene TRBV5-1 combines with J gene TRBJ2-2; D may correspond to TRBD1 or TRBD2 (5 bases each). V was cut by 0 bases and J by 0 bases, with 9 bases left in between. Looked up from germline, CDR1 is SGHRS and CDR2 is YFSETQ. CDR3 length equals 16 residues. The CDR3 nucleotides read TGCGCCAGCAGCTTGGTGGGGGTTCCGAACACCGGGGAGCTGTTTTTT. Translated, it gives CASSLVGVPNTGELFF.

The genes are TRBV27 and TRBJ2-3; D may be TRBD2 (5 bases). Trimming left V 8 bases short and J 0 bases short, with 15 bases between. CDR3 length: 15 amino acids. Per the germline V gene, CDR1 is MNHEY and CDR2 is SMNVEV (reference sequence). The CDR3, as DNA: TGTGCCAGCGCCCTGGCAGGACTTAGCACAGATACGCAGTATTTT. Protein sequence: CASALAGLSTDTQYF.